Included here is one T cell receptor (beta chain) sequence, with context. V was pared by 6 bases and J by 4 bases, with 17 bases between. In germline, CDR1 is MDHEN, CDR2 SYDVKM. The CDR3 consists of 15 residues. This sample is drawn from a study of blood T cell repertoires in COVID-19. On the study more broadly: Italy, Spain and the United States were the sources of the convalescent and acute COVID-19 samples. Nucleic acid was either cDNA or gDNA, and it came from T cells, B-cell-depleted T cells, or PBMCs.

Authors' methods: Amplification of reference gene primers was used by the study to estimate nucleated cell counts. Generated by immunoSEQ multiplex PCR, the TCRdb table keeps only in-frame clones and is missing some. That table furnishes V, J and clone size, whereas the DNA furnished D and trimming. The table shows more than 100,000 clones, with just over 85% occurring only once. Sequenced sample: peripheral blood. The receptor's source is a woman between 45 and 60 years old with active or convalescent COVID-19. The chain has TRBV28 and TRBJ2-3; D perhaps matches TRBD2 (5 bases). Here the CDR3 DNA reads TGTGCCAGCAGACCCTCACTAGTTTCGGCAGATACGCAGTATTTT. It encodes CASRPSLVSADTQYF.